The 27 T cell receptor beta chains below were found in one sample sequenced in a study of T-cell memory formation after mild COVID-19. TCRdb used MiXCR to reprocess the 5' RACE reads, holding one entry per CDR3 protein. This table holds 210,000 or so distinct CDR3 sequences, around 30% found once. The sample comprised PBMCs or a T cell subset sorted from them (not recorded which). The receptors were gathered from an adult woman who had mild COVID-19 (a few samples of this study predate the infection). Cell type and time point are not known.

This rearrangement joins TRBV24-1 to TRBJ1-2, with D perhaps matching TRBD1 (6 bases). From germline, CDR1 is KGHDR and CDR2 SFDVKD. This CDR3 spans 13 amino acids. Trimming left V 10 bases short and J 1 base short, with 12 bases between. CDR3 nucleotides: TGTGCCACTTCCGGGACACATAACTATGGCTACACCTTC. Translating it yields CATSGTHNYGYTF.

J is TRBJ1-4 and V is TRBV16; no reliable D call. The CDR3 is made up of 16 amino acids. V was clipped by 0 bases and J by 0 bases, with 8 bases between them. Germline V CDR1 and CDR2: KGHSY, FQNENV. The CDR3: CASSQSYTTTNEKLFF. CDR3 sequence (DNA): TGTGCCAGCAGCCAATCATACACCACAACTAATGAAAAACTGTTTTTT.

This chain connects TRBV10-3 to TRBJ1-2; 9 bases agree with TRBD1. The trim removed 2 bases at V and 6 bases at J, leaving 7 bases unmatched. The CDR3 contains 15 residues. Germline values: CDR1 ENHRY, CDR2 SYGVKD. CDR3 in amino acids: CAISELGQGGHGYTF. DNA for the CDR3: TGTGCCATCAGTGAGCTGGGACAGGGAGGCCATGGCTACACCTTC.

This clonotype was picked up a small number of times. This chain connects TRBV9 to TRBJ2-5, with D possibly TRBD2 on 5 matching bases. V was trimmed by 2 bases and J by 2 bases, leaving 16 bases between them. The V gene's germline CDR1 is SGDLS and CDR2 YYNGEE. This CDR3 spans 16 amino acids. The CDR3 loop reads CASSVWAGERQETQYF. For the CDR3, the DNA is TGTGCCAGCAGCGTGTGGGCCGGGGAGCGGCAAGAGACCCAGTACTTC.

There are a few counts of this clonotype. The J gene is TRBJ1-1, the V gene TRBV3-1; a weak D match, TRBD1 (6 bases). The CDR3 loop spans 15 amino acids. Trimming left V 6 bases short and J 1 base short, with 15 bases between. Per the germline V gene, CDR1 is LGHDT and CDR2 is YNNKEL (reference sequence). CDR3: CASSLTGTSNTEAFF. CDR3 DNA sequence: TGTGCCAGCAGTCTTACAGGGACTTCGAACACTGAAGCTTTCTTT.

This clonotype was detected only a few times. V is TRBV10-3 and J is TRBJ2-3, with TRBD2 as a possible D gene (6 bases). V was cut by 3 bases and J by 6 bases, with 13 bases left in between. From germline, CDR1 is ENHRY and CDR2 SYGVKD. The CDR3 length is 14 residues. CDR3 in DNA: TGTGCCATCAGTGATCTGTTGGGGGGTGATACGCAGTATTTT. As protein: CAISDLLGGDTQYF.

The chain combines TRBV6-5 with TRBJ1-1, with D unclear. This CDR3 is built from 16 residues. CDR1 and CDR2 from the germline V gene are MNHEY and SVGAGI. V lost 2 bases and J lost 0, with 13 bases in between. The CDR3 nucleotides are TGTGCCAGCAGTTACGGGAGTGGGATCGTGAACACTGAAGCTTTCTTT. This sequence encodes CASSYGSGIVNTEAFF.

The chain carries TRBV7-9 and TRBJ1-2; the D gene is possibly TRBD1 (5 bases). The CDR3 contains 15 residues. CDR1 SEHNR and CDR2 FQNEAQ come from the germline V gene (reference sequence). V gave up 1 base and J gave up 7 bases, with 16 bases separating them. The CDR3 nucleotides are TGTGCCAGCAGCTTAGATGTGGGACGGGTTTTTGGCTACACCTTC. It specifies CASSLDVGRVFGYTF.

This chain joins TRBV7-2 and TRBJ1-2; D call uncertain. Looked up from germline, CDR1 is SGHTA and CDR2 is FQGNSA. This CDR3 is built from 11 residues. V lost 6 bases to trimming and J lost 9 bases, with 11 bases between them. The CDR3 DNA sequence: TGTGCCAGCAGATCCAATATACGCTACACCTTC. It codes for CASRSNIRYTF.

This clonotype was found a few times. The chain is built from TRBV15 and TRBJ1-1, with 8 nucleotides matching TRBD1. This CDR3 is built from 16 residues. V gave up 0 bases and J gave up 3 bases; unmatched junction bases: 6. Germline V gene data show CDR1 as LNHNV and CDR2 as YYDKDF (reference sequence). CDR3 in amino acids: CATSRDPDRVDTEAFF. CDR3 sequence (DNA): TGTGCCACCAGCAGAGATCCGGACAGGGTGGACACTGAAGCTTTCTTT. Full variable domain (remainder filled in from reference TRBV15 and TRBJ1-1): DAMVIQNPRYQVTQFGKPVTLSCSQTLNHNVMYWYQQKSSQAPKLLFHYYDKDFNNEADTPDNFQSRRPNTSFCFLDIRSPGLGDTAMYLCATSRDPDRVDTEAFFGQGTRLTVV.

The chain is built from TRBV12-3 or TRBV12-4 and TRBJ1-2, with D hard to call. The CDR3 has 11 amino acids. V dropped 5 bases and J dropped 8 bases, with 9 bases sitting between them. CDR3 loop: CASSQIGGYTF. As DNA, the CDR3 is TGTGCCAGCAGTCAAATCGGGGGCTACACCTTC.

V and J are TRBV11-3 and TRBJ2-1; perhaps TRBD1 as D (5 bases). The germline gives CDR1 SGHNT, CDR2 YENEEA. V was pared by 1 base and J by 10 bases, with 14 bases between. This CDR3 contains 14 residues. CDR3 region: CASSLGSTQEEQFF. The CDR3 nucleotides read TGTGCCAGCAGCTTAGGGTCCACACAGGAAGAGCAGTTCTTC.

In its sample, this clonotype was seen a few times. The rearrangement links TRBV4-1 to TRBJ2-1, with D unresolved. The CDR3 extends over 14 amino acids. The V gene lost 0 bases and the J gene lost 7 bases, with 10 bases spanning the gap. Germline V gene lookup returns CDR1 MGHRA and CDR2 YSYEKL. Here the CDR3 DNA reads TGCGCCAGCAGCCAAGAACCGATCTTTAATGAGCAGTTCTTC. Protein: CASSQEPIFNEQFF.

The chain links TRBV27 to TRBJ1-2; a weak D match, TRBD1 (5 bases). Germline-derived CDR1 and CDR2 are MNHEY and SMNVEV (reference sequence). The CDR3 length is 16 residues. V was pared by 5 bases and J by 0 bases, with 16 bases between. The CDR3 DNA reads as TGTGCCAGCAGTCCACCCCCAGGGACTGCTAACTATGGCTACACCTTC. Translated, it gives CASSPPPGTANYGYTF.

CDR3 in amino acids: CASSYGGQGGYGYTF. The CDR3 DNA reads as TGTGCCAGCAGTTACGGAGGCCAGGGGGGATATGGCTACACCTTC. The chain joins TRBV6-5 to TRBJ1-2; 7 positions match TRBD1. Trimming at V came to 2 bases and at J to 5 bases, leaving 8 bases not matched to a gene. The germline CDR1 and CDR2 sequences are MNHEY and SVGAGI. CDR3 length equals 15 residues.

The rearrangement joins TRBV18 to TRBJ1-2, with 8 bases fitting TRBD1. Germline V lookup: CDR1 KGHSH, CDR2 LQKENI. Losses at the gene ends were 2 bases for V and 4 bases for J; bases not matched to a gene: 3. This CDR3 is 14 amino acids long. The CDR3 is CASSPDRGSYGYTF. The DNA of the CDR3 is TGTGCCAGCTCACCAGACAGGGGCTCCTATGGCTACACCTTC.

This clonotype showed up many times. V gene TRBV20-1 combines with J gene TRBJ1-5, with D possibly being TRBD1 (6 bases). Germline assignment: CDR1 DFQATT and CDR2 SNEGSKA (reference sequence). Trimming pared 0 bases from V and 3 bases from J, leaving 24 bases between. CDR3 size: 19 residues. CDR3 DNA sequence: TGCAGTGCTAGAGATGTAGGGGGGCTCCCCGGGGGCTTCAATCAGCCCCAGCATTTT. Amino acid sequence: CSARDVGGLPGGFNQPQHF.

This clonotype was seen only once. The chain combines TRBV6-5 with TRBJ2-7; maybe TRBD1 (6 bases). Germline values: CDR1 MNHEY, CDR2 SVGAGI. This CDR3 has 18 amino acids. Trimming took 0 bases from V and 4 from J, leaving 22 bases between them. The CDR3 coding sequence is TGTGCCAGCAGTTACTCGAAAGCCACTACAGGGTTCCGATACGAGCAGTACTTC. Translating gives CASSYSKATTGFRYEQYF.

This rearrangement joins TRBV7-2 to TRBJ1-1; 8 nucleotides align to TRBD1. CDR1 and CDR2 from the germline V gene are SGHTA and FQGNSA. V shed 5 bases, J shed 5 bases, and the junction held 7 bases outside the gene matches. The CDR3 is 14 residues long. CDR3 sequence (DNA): TGTGCCAGCAGCGTCAGGGGGCGAGGGACTGAAGCTTTCTTT. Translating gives CASSVRGRGTEAFF.

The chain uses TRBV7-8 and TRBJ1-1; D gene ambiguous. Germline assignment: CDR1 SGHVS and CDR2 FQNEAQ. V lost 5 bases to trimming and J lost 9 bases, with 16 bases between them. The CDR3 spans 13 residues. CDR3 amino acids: CASSRGGVKQAFF. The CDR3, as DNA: TGTGCCAGCAGCCGCGGTGGGGTCAAGCAAGCTTTCTTT.

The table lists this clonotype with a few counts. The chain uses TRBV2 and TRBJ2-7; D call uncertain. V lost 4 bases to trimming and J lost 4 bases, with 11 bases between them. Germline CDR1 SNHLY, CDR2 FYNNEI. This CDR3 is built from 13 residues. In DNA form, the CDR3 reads TGTGCCAGCAGTGCCCATACGACGTACGAGCAGTACTTC. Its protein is CASSAHTTYEQYF.

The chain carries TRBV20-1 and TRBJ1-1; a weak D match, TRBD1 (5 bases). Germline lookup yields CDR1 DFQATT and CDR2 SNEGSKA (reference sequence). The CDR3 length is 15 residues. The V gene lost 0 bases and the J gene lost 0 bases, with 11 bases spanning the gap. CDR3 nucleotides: TGCAGTGCTAGAGAAACCGGGGCCTTGAACACTGAAGCTTTCTTT. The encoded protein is CSARETGALNTEAFF.

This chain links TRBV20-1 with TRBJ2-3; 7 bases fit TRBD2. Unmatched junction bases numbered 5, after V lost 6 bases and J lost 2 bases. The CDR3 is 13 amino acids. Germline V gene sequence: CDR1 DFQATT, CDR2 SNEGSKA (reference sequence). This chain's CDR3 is CSAPGLPTDTQYF. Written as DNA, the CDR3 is TGCAGTGCCCCGGGACTACCCACAGATACGCAGTATTTT.

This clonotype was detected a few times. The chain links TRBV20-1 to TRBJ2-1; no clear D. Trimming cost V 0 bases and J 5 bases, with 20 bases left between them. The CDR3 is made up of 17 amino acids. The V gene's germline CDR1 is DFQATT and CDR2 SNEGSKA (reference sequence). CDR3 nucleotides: TGCAGTGCTAGAGATCAAGGCCCGAGAGGTCGAAACAATGAGCAGTTCTTC. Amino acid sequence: CSARDQGPRGRNNEQFF.

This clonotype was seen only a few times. The CDR3 DNA follows: TGTGCCAGCAGCTTATCCCGAAGAGCCGGGGAGCTGTTTTTT. Its protein is CASSLSRRAGELFF. The chain recombines TRBV7-9 with TRBJ2-2; D gene unclear. CDR1 is SEHNR and CDR2 is FQNEAQ in the germline V gene (reference sequence). Trimming took 2 bases from V and 6 from J, leaving 10 bases between them. This CDR3 spans 14 amino acids.

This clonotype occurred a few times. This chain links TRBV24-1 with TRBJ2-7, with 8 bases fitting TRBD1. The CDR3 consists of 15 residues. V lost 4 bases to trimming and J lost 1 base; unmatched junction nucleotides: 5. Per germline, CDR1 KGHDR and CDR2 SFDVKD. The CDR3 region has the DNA TGTGCCACCAGTGACCCAAGACAGGGGTCCTACGAGCAGTACTTC. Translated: CATSDPRQGSYEQYF.

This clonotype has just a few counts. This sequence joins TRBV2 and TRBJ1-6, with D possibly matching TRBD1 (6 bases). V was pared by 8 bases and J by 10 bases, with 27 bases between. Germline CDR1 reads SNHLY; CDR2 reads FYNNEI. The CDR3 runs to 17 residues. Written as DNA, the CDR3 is TGTGCCAGCTCTCCGCCCAGGGGCGGGCCCTCCGGGTCACCCCTCCACTTT. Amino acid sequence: CASSPPRGGPSGSPLHF.